One sample yielded the 9 T cell receptor beta chains listed below, sequenced in a study of T-cell reconstitution after alpha-beta-depleted transplantation in children. Unique molecular identifiers were used in preparing the TCRbeta library. TCRdb redid the calling of the PCR reads with MiXCR, one entry per CDR3 protein. The repertoire holds some 450,000 distinct CDR3 sequences, with about 45% as singletons. The sequencing used PBMCs, collected before TCRalphabeta/CD19-depleted stem cell transplant. The receptor source for this set is a girl aged 2 to 9 with aplastic anemia, due to receive a stem cell transplant.

There are a few counts of this clonotype. The chain employs TRBV20-1 and TRBJ2-7; 9 nucleotides align to TRBD1. Germline lookup yields CDR1 DFQATT and CDR2 SNEGSKA (reference sequence). Trimming took 1 base from V and 5 from J; bases not matched to a gene: 9. There are 15 residues in the CDR3. The CDR3 coding sequence is TGCAGTGCTAGAGCGCATTCGGGGACAGGGAACGAGCAGTACTTC. Its protein is CSARAHSGTGNEQYF.

This clonotype turned up a few times. This rearrangement joins TRBV19 to TRBJ1-6; maybe TRBD1 (6 bases). CDR1 LNHDA and CDR2 SQIVND come from the germline V gene (reference sequence). The germline V and J ends were trimmed by 2 bases and 7 bases, with 15 bases remaining between them. This CDR3 spans 16 amino acids. The CDR3 spells CASSIQPGQDNSPLHF. DNA of the CDR3: TGTGCCAGTAGTATACAGCCGGGACAAGACAATTCACCCCTCCACTTT.

The DNA of the CDR3 is TGCAGCGTTGTGGGTCTAGCGGGAACCGGGGAGCTGTTTTTT. This translates into CSVVGLAGTGELFF. This chain links TRBV29-1 with TRBJ2-2, with 9 bases lining up with TRBD2. The CDR3 length is 14 residues. Germline values: CDR1 SQVTM, CDR2 ANQGSEA. Trimming took 4 bases from V and 5 from J; bases not matched to a gene: 5.

This clonotype was observed a handful of times. V and J are TRBV4-1 and TRBJ2-5, with D possibly TRBD2 on 5 matching bases. Germline V lookup: CDR1 MGHRA, CDR2 YSYEKL. This CDR3 region has 16 residues. Trimming removed 1 base at V and 6 bases at J, with 18 bases between. For the CDR3, the DNA is TGCGCCAGCAGCCAAGGATGGGAACTAGAGGGTCAGACCCAGTACTTC. Translation: CASSQGWELEGQTQYF.

The rearrangement joins TRBV20-1 to TRBJ1-2, with D possibly being TRBD1 (6 bases). Trimming removed 2 bases from V and 3 bases from J, with 13 bases in between. CDR3 length: 14 residues. Germline V gene data show CDR1 as DFQATT and CDR2 as SNEGSKA (reference sequence). CDR3 protein: CSARIRGVDYGYTF. CDR3 coding DNA: TGCAGTGCTAGAATCAGGGGCGTTGACTATGGCTACACCTTC.

This clonotype has a handful of counts. The CDR3 loop is CASSLYRDSNQPQHF. The CDR3 DNA sequence: TGTGCCAGCAGTTTATACAGAGATAGCAATCAGCCCCAGCATTTT. The chain joins TRBV12-3 or TRBV12-4 to TRBJ1-5; D uncertain. This CDR3 has 15 residues. V was clipped by 2 bases and J by 0 bases, with 8 bases between them.

This rearrangement joins TRBV6-5 to TRBJ2-3; maybe TRBD2 (6 bases). The V gene's germline CDR1 is MNHEY and CDR2 SVGAGI. The CDR3 runs to 15 residues. Between the trimmed V and J ends, which lost 0 bases and 5 bases, there was a span of 12 bases. For the CDR3, the DNA is TGTGCCAGCAGTTACTCTGGGACTTCCCAAGATACGCAGTATTTT. This gives the protein CASSYSGTSQDTQYF.

The V and J genes are TRBV7-2 and TRBJ2-7, with D perhaps TRBD2 (7 bases). The CDR3 spans 15 residues. The V end was cut by 1 base, the J end by 7 bases, with 17 bases between. Germline-derived CDR1 and CDR2 are SGHTA and FQGNSA. The CDR3 DNA reads TGTGCCAGCAGCTTAGTCACGGGGGGCCCCCCGGAGCAGTACTTC. Translation: CASSLVTGGPPEQYF.

This clonotype was recorded many times. The chain recombines TRBV7-6 with TRBJ2-7, with 8 bases aligning to TRBD1. The CDR3 covers 14 residues. After removal of 3 bases from V and 3 bases from J, the junction contained 4 bases not matched to a gene. Germline V gene lookup returns CDR1 SGHVS and CDR2 FNYEAQ. This CDR3 is CASSFTGGSYEQYF. CDR3 nucleotide sequence: TGTGCCAGCAGCTTCACAGGGGGAAGCTACGAGCAGTACTTC.